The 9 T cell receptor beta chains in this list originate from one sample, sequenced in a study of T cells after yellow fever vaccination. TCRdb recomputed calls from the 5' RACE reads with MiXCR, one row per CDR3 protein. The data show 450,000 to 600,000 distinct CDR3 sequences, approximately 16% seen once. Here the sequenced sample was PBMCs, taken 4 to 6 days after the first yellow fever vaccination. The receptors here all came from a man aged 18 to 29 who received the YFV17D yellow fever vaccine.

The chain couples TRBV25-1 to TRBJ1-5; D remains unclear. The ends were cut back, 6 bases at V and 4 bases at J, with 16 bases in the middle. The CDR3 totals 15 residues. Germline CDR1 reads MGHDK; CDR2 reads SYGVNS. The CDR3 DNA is TGTGCCAGCAGCGGAAACGGACGGGGTAATCAGCCCCAGCATTTT. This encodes CASSGNGRGNQPQHF. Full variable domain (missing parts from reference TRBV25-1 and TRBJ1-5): EADIYQTPRYLVIGTGKKITLECSQTMGHDKMYWYQQDPGMELHLIHYSYGVNSTEKGDLSSESTVSRIRTEHFPLTLESARPSHTSQYLCASSGNGRGNQPQHFGDGTRLSIL.

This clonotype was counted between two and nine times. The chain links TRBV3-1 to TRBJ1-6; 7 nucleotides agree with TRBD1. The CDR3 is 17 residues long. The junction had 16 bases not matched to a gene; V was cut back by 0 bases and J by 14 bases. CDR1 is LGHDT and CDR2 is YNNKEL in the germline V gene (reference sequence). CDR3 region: CASSQDDSTGHFLSLHF. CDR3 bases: TGTGCCAGCAGCCAAGACGACTCGACAGGGCACTTCCTTTCCCTCCACTTT.

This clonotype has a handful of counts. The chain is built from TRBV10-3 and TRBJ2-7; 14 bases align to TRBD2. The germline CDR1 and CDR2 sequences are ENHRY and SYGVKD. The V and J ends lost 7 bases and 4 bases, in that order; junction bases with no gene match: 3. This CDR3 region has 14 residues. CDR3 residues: CAITGTSGGYEQYF. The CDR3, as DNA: TGTGCCATCACTGGGACTAGCGGGGGATACGAGCAGTACTTC.

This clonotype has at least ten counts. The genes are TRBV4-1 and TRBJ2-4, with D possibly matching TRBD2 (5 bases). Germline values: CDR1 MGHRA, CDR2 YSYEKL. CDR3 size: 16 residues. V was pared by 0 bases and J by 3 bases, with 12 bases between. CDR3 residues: CASSQDPGYVKNIQYF. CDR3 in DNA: TGCGCCAGCAGCCAAGACCCGGGGTACGTCAAAAACATTCAGTACTTC.

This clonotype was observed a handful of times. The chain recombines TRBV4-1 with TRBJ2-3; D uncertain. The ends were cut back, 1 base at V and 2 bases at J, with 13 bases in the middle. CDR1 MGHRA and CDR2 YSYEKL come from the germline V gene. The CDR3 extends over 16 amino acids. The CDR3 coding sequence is TGCGCCAGCAGCCAAGTACGTTCCCTGGACACAGATACGCAGTATTTT. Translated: CASSQVRSLDTDTQYF.

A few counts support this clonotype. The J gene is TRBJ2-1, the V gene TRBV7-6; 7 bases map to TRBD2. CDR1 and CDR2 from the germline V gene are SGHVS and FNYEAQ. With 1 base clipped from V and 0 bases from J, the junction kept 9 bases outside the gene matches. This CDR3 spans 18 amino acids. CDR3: CASSLDRLGGGSYNEQFF. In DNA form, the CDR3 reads TGTGCCAGCAGCTTAGATCGGCTGGGCGGGGGCTCCTACAATGAGCAGTTCTTC.

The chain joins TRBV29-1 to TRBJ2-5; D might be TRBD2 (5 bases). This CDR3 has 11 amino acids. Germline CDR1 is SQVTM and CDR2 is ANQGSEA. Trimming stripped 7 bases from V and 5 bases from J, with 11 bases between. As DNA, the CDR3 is TGCAGCGCGGGGTGGACGGAGACCCAGTACTTC. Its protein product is CSAGWTETQYF.

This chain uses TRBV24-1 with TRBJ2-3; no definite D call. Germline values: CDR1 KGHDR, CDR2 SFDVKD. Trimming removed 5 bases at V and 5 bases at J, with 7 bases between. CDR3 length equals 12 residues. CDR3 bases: TGTGCCACCAGTGGAGGTGAAGATACGCAGTATTTT. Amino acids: CATSGGEDTQYF.

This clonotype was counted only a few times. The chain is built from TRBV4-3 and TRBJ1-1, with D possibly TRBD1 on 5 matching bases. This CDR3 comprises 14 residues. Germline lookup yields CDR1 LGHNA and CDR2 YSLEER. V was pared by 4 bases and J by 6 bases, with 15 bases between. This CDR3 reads CASSRGGGFAEAFF. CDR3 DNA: TGCGCCAGCAGCCGGGGGGGAGGGTTCGCTGAAGCTTTCTTT.